These 20 T cell receptor beta chains originate from one sample sequenced in a study of human T cells and chemical hapten exposure (TCRdb year 2021). Library method: RACE. Sequenced using a NextSeq 500. TCRdb reran the public reads through fastp at Q25 and MiXCR, keeping productive beta chains. Records with the same CDR3 protein are collapsed into one entry carrying the most frequent genes and DNA. This sample comprises tens of thousands of distinct CDR3 sequences, approximately 11% of them detected only once. The ten largest make up roughly 5.2% of the sample. What the time point label conveys for this sample: pre-sensitization, week 0. The sample's treatment or condition label is to be understood as: therapeutic diphenylcyclopropenone sensitization with weekly scalp DPC. The specimen was whole blood, collected in connection with sensitization to the hapten diphenylcyclopropenone (DPC). These receptors all stem from a woman in her forties or fifties with alopecia areata. Some clones in this sample may be carry-over from other donors' samples.

This clonotype was observed a few times. The chain joins TRBV20-1 to TRBJ2-3, with D maybe TRBD1 (6 bases). The CDR3 totals 12 residues. Per germline, CDR1 DFQATT and CDR2 SNEGSKA (reference sequence). Trimming removed 7 bases at V and 5 bases at J, with 13 bases between. The CDR3 DNA reads as TGCAGTGTCGCCCAGGGGATAGATACGCAGTATTTT. It encodes CSVAQGIDTQYF.

This clonotype appeared a few times. The CDR3 protein is CASSVGDLSYNEQFF. The CDR3 coding sequence is TGTGCCAGCAGTGTTGGGGACCTCTCCTACAATGAGCAGTTCTTC. The chain employs TRBV2 and TRBJ2-1; D tentatively fits TRBD1 or TRBD2 (5 bases each). This CDR3 spans 15 amino acids. Germline V gives CDR1 SNHLY, CDR2 FYNNEI. Trimming removed 4 bases at V and 0 bases at J, with 10 bases between.

This clonotype was counted many times. The gene calls are TRBV20-1 and TRBJ2-7; 14 nucleotides line up with TRBD2. The CDR3 totals 14 residues. Germline V lookup: CDR1 DFQATT, CDR2 SNEGSKA (reference sequence). V shed 6 bases and J 6 bases; nucleotides not matched to a gene: 7. The CDR3 nucleotides read TGCAGTGCGTGGACTAGCGGGAGGTCGGGCGAGCAGTACTTC. Translating gives CSAWTSGRSGEQYF.

Notes on this clonotype: A much larger clone differs from this one at a single base, so this may be a read error. The chain is built from TRBV7-2 and TRBJ2-3; D is perhaps TRBD2 (5 bases). Germline CDR1 reads SGHTA; CDR2 reads FQGNSA. The length of the CDR3 is 17 residues. The CDR3 protein is CASNLAPGGQYIDTQYF. CDR3 coding DNA: TGTGCCAGCAACTTAGCGCCCGGTGGCCAGTACATAGATACGCAGTATTTT.

This clonotype was counted at least ten times. V gene TRBV2 combines with J gene TRBJ2-2, with a possible D match to TRBD1 (6 bases). V was trimmed by 5 bases and J by 6 bases, leaving 13 bases between them. The CDR3 is 14 amino acids. CDR1 SNHLY and CDR2 FYNNEI come from the germline V gene. The CDR3 region is CASSPQGVPGELFF. The CDR3 nucleotides are TGTGCCAGCAGTCCACAGGGAGTCCCCGGGGAGCTGTTTTTT.

This clonotype showed up just a few times. The chain links TRBV7-3 to TRBJ2-2; 8 bases line up with TRBD2. Germline CDR1 and CDR2: SGHTA and FQGTGA. The CDR3 spans 17 residues. V shed 5 bases and J 6 bases; nucleotides not matched to a gene: 14. DNA for the CDR3: TGTGCCAGCAGCCTTCCCCGGGGGGGGATTAACCCCGGGGAGCTGTTTTTT. This codes for CASSLPRGGINPGELFF.

This clonotype was observed many times. This rearrangement joins TRBV28 to TRBJ2-1; D possibly corresponds to TRBD2 (5 bases). The CDR3 runs 16 residues. In germline, CDR1 is MDHEN, CDR2 SYDVKM. V dropped 4 bases and J dropped 4 bases, with 17 bases sitting between them. The CDR3 reads CASSSLGSGAYNEQFF. The DNA for the CDR3 is TGTGCCAGCAGTTCGTTAGGGAGCGGCGCTTACAATGAGCAGTTCTTC.

Comments on this clonotype: One junction end disagrees with the germline gene, perhaps due to a read error. This chain connects TRBV5-1 to TRBJ2-2; D may be TRBD2 (5 bases). Germline loops: CDR1 SGHRS, CDR2 YFSETQ. This CDR3 has 12 amino acids. CDR3 in DNA: TGCGCCGGCAGCTTGGCCGGGAAGGAGCTGTTTTTT. Translating it yields CAGSLAGKELFF.

This clonotype was counted at least ten times. This chain connects TRBV5-1 to TRBJ2-3; D is possibly TRBD1 (5 bases). CDR1 SGHRS and CDR2 YFSETQ come from the germline V gene. This CDR3 is 14 amino acids long. V was shortened by 0 bases and J by 3 bases, with 8 bases between the two germline ends. The CDR3 here is CASSLGDSTDTQYF. CDR3 DNA: TGCGCCAGCAGCTTGGGTGACAGTACAGATACGCAGTATTTT.

This clonotype was seen many times. The V call is TRBV27, the J call TRBJ2-7, with TRBD2 matching over 13 bases. V trimming: 9 bases; J trimming: 5 bases; junction bases outside the gene matches: 13. CDR1 and CDR2 from the germline V gene are MNHEY and SMNVEV (reference sequence). The CDR3 loop spans 16 amino acids. CDR3 in amino acids: CARTGLAGASEDEQYF. The DNA for the CDR3 is TGTGCCAGAACTGGACTAGCGGGGGCCTCAGAAGACGAGCAGTACTTC.

The chain is built from TRBV20-1 and TRBJ2-3; D is unclear. Between the trimmed V and J ends, which lost 2 bases and 5 bases, there was a span of 8 bases. The germline gives CDR1 DFQATT, CDR2 SNEGSKA (reference sequence). The CDR3 sequence is 12 residues long. CDR3 amino acids: CSARRSLDTQYF. In nucleotides, the CDR3 is TGCAGTGCTAGACGGAGTCTAGATACGCAGTATTTT.

This chain uses TRBV14 with TRBJ1-5, with D possibly TRBD1 on 5 matching bases. Germline loops: CDR1 SGHDN, CDR2 FVKESK. The CDR3 runs to 14 residues. The germline V and J ends were trimmed by 2 bases and 7 bases, with 12 bases remaining between them. The chain's CDR3 is CASSQTGGEQPQHF. The CDR3 DNA reads TGTGCCAGCAGCCAAACAGGCGGAGAGCAGCCCCAGCATTTT.

This chain uses TRBV18 with TRBJ1-4; D remains unclear. The CDR3 spans 13 residues. The ends were cut back, 3 bases at V and 8 bases at J, with 10 bases in the middle. From germline, CDR1 is KGHSH and CDR2 LQKENI. The CDR3 here is CASSPRKEEKLFF. CDR3 nucleotide sequence: TGTGCCAGCTCACCCCGGAAGGAAGAAAAACTGTTTTTT. The variable domain in full, completed from reference TRBV18 and TRBJ1-4, reads NAGVMQNPRHLVRRRGQEARLRCSPMKGHSHVYWYRQLPEEGLKFMVYLQKENIIDESGMPKERFSAEFPKEGPSILRIQQVVRGDSAAYFCASSPRKEEKLFFGSGTQLSVL.

This clonotype was recorded a few times. The chain combines TRBV6-2 or TRBV6-3 with TRBJ2-5; D may match TRBD1 or TRBD2 (5 bases each). The CDR3 is 14 residues long. Germline V gene lookup returns CDR1 MNHEY and CDR2 SVGEGT. Trimming shortened V by 9 bases and J by 4 bases, and 18 bases separated the two germline ends. Here the CDR3 DNA reads TGTGCCAGTCGGACCGGGACGAAAGGAGAGACCCAGTACTTC. This encodes CASRTGTKGETQYF.

This clonotype was detected only a few times. The genes are TRBV6-2 or TRBV6-3 and TRBJ2-1, with 8 bases aligning to TRBD2. CDR1 is MNHEY and CDR2 is SVGEGT in the germline V gene. This CDR3 has 15 residues. V dropped 7 bases and J dropped 2; count of bases not matched to a gene: 7. Here the CDR3 DNA reads TGTGCCAGCACCCCGAGGGGACTAGCCTACAATGAGCAGTTCTTC. Translation gives CASTPRGLAYNEQFF.

This clonotype has a handful of counts. The genes are TRBV12-3 or TRBV12-4 and TRBJ2-5; no definite D call. CDR3 length: 12 residues. V dropped 4 bases and J dropped 5 bases, with 8 bases sitting between them. CDR3 residues: CASSSPPETQYF. CDR3 DNA sequence: TGTGCCAGCAGTTCCCCCCCCGAGACCCAGTACTTC.

This clonotype was detected ten times or more. This sequence joins TRBV7-2 and TRBJ1-1; D remains ambiguous. The CDR3 is 12 residues long. V was trimmed by 4 bases and J by 7 bases, leaving 10 bases between them. Germline V gives CDR1 SGHTA, CDR2 FQGNSA. The CDR3 loop is CASSSRLSEAFF. In DNA, the CDR3 is TGTGCCAGCAGCTCCCGGTTGAGTGAAGCTTTCTTT.

About this clonotype: This may stem from a read error, because a much larger clone lies one nucleotide away. The CDR3 region is CASSPWGLGGCSPLHF. In DNA, the CDR3 is TGTGCCAGCAGCCCCTGGGGACTCGGCGGCTGTTCACCCCTCCACTTT. This chain connects TRBV14 to TRBJ1-6; tentatively, D is TRBD1 (5 bases). The CDR3 is made up of 16 amino acids. The germline V gene has CDR1 SGHDN and CDR2 FVKESK. Trimming left V 4 bases short and J 9 bases short, with 19 bases between.

This clonotype was counted a few times. The rearrangement uses TRBV29-1 and TRBJ1-1; no reliable D call. With 8 bases removed from V and 0 bases from J, the gap between germline ends came to 7 bases. The CDR3 is made up of 11 amino acids. Germline values: CDR1 SQVTM, CDR2 ANQGSEA. The CDR3 region has the DNA TGCAGCTTCCGAGTGAACACTGAAGCTTTCTTT. Translation: CSFRVNTEAFF.

This clonotype appeared many times. The chain employs TRBV12-3 or TRBV12-4 and TRBJ1-5, with D possibly being TRBD1 (5 bases). The CDR3 is 14 amino acids. Deletions cut 3 bases from V and 6 bases from J, with 12 bases between. CDR3 in amino acids: CASSFRQGRQPQHF. CDR3 DNA: TGTGCCAGCAGTTTCCGGCAGGGACGTCAGCCCCAGCATTTT.